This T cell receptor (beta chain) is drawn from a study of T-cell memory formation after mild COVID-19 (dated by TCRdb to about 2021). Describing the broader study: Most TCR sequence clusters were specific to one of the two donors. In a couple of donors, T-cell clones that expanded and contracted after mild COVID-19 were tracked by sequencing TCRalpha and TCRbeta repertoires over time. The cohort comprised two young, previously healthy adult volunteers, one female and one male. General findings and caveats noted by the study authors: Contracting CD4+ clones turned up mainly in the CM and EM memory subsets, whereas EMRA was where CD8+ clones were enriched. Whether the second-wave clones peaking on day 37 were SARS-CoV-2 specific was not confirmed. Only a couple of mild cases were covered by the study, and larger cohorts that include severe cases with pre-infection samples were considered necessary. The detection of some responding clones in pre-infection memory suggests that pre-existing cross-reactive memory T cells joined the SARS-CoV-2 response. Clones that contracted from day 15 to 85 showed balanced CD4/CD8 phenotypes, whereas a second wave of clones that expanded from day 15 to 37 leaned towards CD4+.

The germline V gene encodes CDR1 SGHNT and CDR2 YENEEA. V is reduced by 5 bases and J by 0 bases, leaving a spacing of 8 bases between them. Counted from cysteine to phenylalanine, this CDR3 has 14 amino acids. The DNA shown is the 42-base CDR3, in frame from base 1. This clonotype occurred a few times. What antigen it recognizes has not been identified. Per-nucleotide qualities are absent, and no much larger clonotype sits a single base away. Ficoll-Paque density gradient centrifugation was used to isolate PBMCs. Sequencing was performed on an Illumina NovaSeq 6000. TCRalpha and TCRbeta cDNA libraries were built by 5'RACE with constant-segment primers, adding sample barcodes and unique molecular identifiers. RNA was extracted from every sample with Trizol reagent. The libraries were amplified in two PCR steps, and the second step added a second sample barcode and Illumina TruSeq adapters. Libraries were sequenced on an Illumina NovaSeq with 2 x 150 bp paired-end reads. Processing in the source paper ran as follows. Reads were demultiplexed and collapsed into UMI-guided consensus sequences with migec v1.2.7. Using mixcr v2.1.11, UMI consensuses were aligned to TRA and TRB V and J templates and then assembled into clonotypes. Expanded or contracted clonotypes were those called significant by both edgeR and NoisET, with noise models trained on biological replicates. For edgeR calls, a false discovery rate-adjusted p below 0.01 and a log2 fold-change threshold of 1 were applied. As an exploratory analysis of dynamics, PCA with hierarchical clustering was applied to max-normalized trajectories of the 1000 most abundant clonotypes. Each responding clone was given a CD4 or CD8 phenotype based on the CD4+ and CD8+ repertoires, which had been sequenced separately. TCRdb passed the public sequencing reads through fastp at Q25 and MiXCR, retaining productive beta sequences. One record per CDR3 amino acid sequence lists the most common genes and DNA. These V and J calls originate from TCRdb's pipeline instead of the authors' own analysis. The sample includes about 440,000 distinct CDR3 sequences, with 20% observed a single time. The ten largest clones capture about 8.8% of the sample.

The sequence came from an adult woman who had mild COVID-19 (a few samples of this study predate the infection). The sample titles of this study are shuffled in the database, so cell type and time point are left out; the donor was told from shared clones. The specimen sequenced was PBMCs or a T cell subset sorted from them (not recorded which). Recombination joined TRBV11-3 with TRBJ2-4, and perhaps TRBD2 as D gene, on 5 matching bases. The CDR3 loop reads CASSVRGAKNIQYF. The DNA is TGTGCCAGCAGCGTTCGGGGAGCCAAAAACATTCAGTACTTC.